This T cell receptor beta chain originates from a study of T cell responses to AZD1222 COVID-19 vaccine. Whole-study results and caveats: Baseline testing showed seropositivity in only six AZD1222 recipients. In the spike-specific TCR repertoire, nearly half reportedly target unmutated variant regions.

In its sample, this clone was seen a few times. Its antigen is undetermined. Repertoires were generated with immunoSEQ multiplex PCR, while TCRdb's copy carries only in-frame clones and drops some. This repertoire shows tens of thousands of clones, 80% to 95% found once; its top ten account for approximately 40%. V was clipped by 5 bases and J by 9 bases, with 16 bases between them. CDR3 length equals 12 residues. Germline V gene lookup returns CDR1 SQVTM and CDR2 ANQGSEA. Source: peripheral blood, taken 28 days after the second AZD1222 dose. The chain links TRBV29-1 to TRBJ1-1; the D gene is possibly TRBD1 (6 bases). The sequence derives from an adult who received the AZD1222 COVID-19 vaccine. CDR3 protein: CSVSRGGNQAFF. CDR3 DNA: TGCAGCGTTTCCCGGGGGGGCAACCAAGCTTTCTTT.